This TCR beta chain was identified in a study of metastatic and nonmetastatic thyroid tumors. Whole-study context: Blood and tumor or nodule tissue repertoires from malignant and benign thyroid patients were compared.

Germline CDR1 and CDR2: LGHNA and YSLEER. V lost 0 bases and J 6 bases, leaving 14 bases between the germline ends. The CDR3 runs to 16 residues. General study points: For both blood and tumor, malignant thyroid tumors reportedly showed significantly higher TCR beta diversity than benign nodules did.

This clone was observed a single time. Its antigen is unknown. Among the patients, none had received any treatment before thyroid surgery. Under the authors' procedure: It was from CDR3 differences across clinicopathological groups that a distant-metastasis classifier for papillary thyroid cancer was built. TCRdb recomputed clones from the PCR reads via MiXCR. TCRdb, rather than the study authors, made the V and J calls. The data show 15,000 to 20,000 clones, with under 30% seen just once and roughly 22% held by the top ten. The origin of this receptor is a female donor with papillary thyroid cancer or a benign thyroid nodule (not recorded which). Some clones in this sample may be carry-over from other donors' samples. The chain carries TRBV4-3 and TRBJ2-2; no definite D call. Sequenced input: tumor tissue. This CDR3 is CASSQDRRSIPGELFF. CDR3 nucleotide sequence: TGCGCCAGCAGCCAAGATAGGCGGTCTATCCCCGGGGAGCTGTTTTTT.